The next 29 T cell receptor beta chains were all read from a single sample in a study of cytomegalovirus exposure and HLA in healthy donors. Primers: 60 Vbeta forward and 13 Jbeta reverse. The assay was immunoSEQ multiplex PCR, and TCRdb's table has in-frame clones only and misses some. This table has around 160,000 clones, around 79% appearing once. The sequencing input was PBMCs. The origin of the receptors is a middle-aged man in good health and CMV-seropositive.

The J gene is TRBJ2-1, the V gene TRBV5-4, with D unresolved. Germline V CDR1 and CDR2: SGHNT, YYREEE (reference sequence). V shed 0 bases and J shed 3 bases, with 4 bases lying between them. The CDR3 runs 13 residues. The CDR3 nucleotides are TGTGCCAGCAGCTTGGACTACTACAATGAGCAGTTCTTC. Its protein product is CASSLDYYNEQFF.

The chain combines TRBV30 with TRBJ2-7; D is unclear. Looked up from germline, CDR1 is GTSNPN and CDR2 is SVGIG (reference sequence). V was trimmed by 0 bases and J by 3 bases, leaving 6 bases between them. The CDR3 length is 12 residues. CDR3 DNA sequence: TGTGCCTGGAGTGTAGGCGGCTACGAGCAGTACTTC. This translates into CAWSVGGYEQYF.

The rearrangement links TRBV18 to TRBJ2-2; D might be TRBD2 (6 bases). CDR3 size: 14 residues. CDR1 and CDR2 from the germline V gene are KGHSH and LQKENI. The V and J ends lost 2 bases and 6 bases respectively, with 10 bases between them. The CDR3 here is CASSPTTSPGELFF. Written as DNA, the CDR3 is TGTGCCAGCTCACCAACCACTAGCCCCGGGGAGCTGTTTTTT.

This clone was found once. The rearrangement uses TRBV20-1 and TRBJ1-1; the match to TRBD1 covers 10 bases. The CDR3 sequence is 11 residues long. Germline trimming cut 5 bases from V and 10 bases from J; bases unmatched to any gene: 4. CDR1 is DFQATT, CDR2 SNEGSKA, per germline (reference sequence). The DNA for the CDR3 is TGCAGTGCTCGACAGGGGGCGCGAGCTTTCTTT. Translated, it gives CSARQGARAFF.

This sequence joins TRBV19 and TRBJ2-5; 13 bases map to TRBD2. The J call may be mistaken, given a closer DNA end match to TRBJ2-7. The CDR3 totals 15 residues. Per germline, CDR1 LNHDA and CDR2 SQIVND (reference sequence). The CDR3, as DNA: TGTGCCAGTAGATTGGGGACTAGCGGGATCTACGAGCAGTACTTC. Amino acid sequence: CASRLGTSGIYEQYF.

The chain employs TRBV6-6 and TRBJ2-1; TRBD2 agrees at 11 bases. CDR1 is MNHNY, CDR2 SVGAGI, per germline (reference sequence). The CDR3 is 16 amino acids. V gave up 4 bases and J gave up 4 bases; unmatched junction bases: 6. The CDR3 reads CASSSGLAGSYNEQFF. Written as DNA, the CDR3 is TGTGCCAGCAGTTCCGGACTAGCGGGCTCGTACAATGAGCAGTTCTTC.

The chain links TRBV15 to TRBJ1-2, with 8 positions matching TRBD1. After removal of 1 base from V and 3 bases from J, the junction contained 4 bases not matched to a gene. Germline lookup yields CDR1 LNHNV and CDR2 YYDKDF (reference sequence). The CDR3 length is 15 residues. The CDR3 spells CATSRGAGGHYGYTF. The CDR3 bases are TGTGCCACCAGCAGAGGGGCAGGGGGCCACTATGGCTACACCTTC.

The chain uses TRBV29-1 and TRBJ2-7; the D gene is possibly TRBD2 (6 bases). V was pared by 7 bases and J by 6 bases, with 13 bases between. The CDR3 runs to 11 residues. Germline V gene lookup returns CDR1 SQVTM and CDR2 ANQGSEA. CDR3 sequence reads: CSAKEGIEQYF. CDR3 DNA sequence: TGCAGCGCCAAGGAGGGAATCGAGCAGTACTTC.

This chain joins TRBV5-4 and TRBJ2-7; 8 bases are a match to TRBD2. This CDR3 comprises 15 residues. J was trimmed by 4 bases and V by 3 bases; bases with no gene match: 9. CDR1 is SGHNT and CDR2 is YYREEE in the germline V gene (reference sequence). This CDR3 reads CASSSDGTSWYEQYF. The CDR3 DNA is TGTGCCAGCAGCTCCGATGGGACTAGTTGGTACGAGCAGTACTTC. Filled out from reference TRBV5-4 and TRBJ2-7, the complete variable domain reads ETGVTQSPTHLIKTRGQQVTLRCSSQSGHNTVSWYQQALGQGPQFIFQYYREEENGRGNFPPRFSGLQFPNYSSELNVNALELDDSALYLCASSSDGTSWYEQYFGPGTRLTVT.

This clone was recorded a few times. This chain joins TRBV27 and TRBJ2-5, with D perhaps matching TRBD2 (6 bases). This CDR3 region has 13 residues. Trimming cost V 3 bases and J 4 bases, with 9 bases left between them. Looked up from germline, CDR1 is MNHEY and CDR2 is SMNVEV (reference sequence). In DNA, the CDR3 is TGTGCCAGCAGTTTTGTCGGGGGAGAGACCCAGTACTTC. Amino acid sequence: CASSFVGGETQYF.

The chain is built from TRBV5-6 and TRBJ1-2; D gene uncertain. Germline assignment: CDR1 SGHDT and CDR2 YYEEEE. This CDR3 has 11 residues. The ends were cut back, 7 bases at V and 3 bases at J, with 7 bases in the middle. This chain's CDR3 is CASGQYYGYTF. DNA of the CDR3: TGTGCCAGCGGCCAGTACTATGGCTACACCTTC.

This clone was counted a few times. This chain connects TRBV2 to TRBJ1-1; D ambiguous. V was trimmed by 5 bases and J by 1 base, leaving 11 bases between them. CDR3 length: 14 residues. Looked up from germline, CDR1 is SNHLY and CDR2 is FYNNEI. CDR3 bases: TGTGCCAGCAGTACGACTGGGAGGAACACTGAAGCTTTCTTT. Its translation: CASSTTGRNTEAFF. Full variable domain (rest looked up from reference TRBV2 and TRBJ1-1): EPEVTQTPSHQVTQMGQEVILRCVPISNHLYFYWYRQILGQKVEFLVSFYNNEISEKSEIFDDQFSVERPDGSNFTLKIRSTKLEDSAMYFCASSTTGRNTEAFFGQGTRLTVV.

V is TRBV5-6 and J is TRBJ1-3; weak D call: TRBD1 (6 bases). Trimming shortened V by 2 bases and J by 3 bases, and 9 bases separated the two germline ends. The germline CDR1 and CDR2 sequences are SGHDT and YYEEEE. This CDR3 has 14 residues. Written as DNA, the CDR3 is TGTGCCAGCAGCTTACAGGGTTATGGAAACACCATATATTTT. This sequence encodes CASSLQGYGNTIYF.

This chain uses TRBV7-9 with TRBJ1-2, with D maybe TRBD1 (5 bases). CDR3 length: 14 amino acids. From germline, CDR1 is SEHNR and CDR2 FQNEAQ (reference sequence). Trimming cost V 5 bases and J 2 bases, with 12 bases left between them. As DNA, the CDR3 is TGTGCCAGCAGCCTTCTGGCAGGGAACTATGGCTACACCTTC. It is translated as CASSLLAGNYGYTF.

The chain couples TRBV2 to TRBJ1-1, with D possibly TRBD1 on 5 matching bases. The length of the CDR3 is 15 residues. CDR1 is SNHLY and CDR2 is FYNNEI in the germline V gene. V was shortened by 4 bases and J by 1 base, with 13 bases between the two germline ends. The CDR3 sequence: CASSAREGKNTEAFF. CDR3 bases: TGTGCCAGCAGTGCCAGGGAGGGGAAGAACACTGAAGCTTTCTTT.

V is TRBV7-9 and J is TRBJ1-2, with TRBD1 as a possible D gene (6 bases). Looked up from germline, CDR1 is SEHNR and CDR2 is FQNEAQ (reference sequence). The V gene lost 1 base and the J gene lost 6 bases, with 15 bases spanning the gap. The CDR3 extends over 15 amino acids. The DNA of the CDR3 is TGTGCCAGCAGCTTAGAGCACAGGGAGCGTGATGGCTACACCTTC. Translating gives CASSLEHRERDGYTF.

The J gene is TRBJ1-2, the V gene TRBV10-3; D perhaps matches TRBD1 (6 bases). The CDR3 contains 16 residues. Trimming stripped 4 bases from V and 2 bases from J, with 17 bases between. Germline V lookup: CDR1 ENHRY, CDR2 SYGVKD. CDR3 loop: CAISGGPQTGNYGYTF. The CDR3 nucleotides are TGTGCCATCAGTGGGGGCCCCCAGACAGGCAACTATGGCTACACCTTC.

This chain connects TRBV27 to TRBJ2-7; tentatively, D is TRBD2 (6 bases). Trimming stripped 3 bases from V and 5 bases from J, with 14 bases between. The CDR3 spans 14 residues. Germline CDR1 MNHEY, CDR2 SMNVEV (reference sequence). CDR3: CASSFGRSNNEQYF. Here the CDR3 DNA reads TGTGCCAGCAGTTTCGGGAGATCGAATAACGAGCAGTACTTC.

The V gene is TRBV6-5, the J gene TRBJ2-2; perhaps TRBD1 as D (6 bases). This CDR3 has 14 amino acids. V shed 5 bases and J shed 3 bases, with 10 bases lying between them. Germline values: CDR1 MNHEY, CDR2 SVGAGI. CDR3: CASSTGPDTGELFF. The CDR3 DNA follows: TGTGCCAGCAGTACAGGGCCCGACACCGGGGAGCTGTTTTTT.

V is TRBV28 and J is TRBJ2-3; D gene unclear. Germline V gene lookup returns CDR1 MDHEN and CDR2 SYDVKM. This CDR3 is 16 amino acids long. Trimming took 6 bases from V and 3 from J, leaving 19 bases between them. The CDR3 DNA is TGTGCCAGCAGCAGTTATCGATTCGACACTACAGATACGCAGTATTTT. It yields the protein CASSSYRFDTTDTQYF.

The J gene is TRBJ1-3, the V gene TRBV11-3; tentatively, D is TRBD1 (5 bases). The CDR3 sequence is 14 residues long. Trimming took off 5 bases at V and 2 bases at J, with 10 bases between the two ends. Germline-derived CDR1 and CDR2 are SGHNT and YENEEA. The CDR3: CASSQGLPGNTIYF. The DNA for the CDR3 is TGTGCCAGCAGCCAGGGACTCCCTGGAAACACCATATATTTT.

This clone was counted only a few times. The genes are TRBV11-3 and TRBJ2-3; TRBD2 aligns across 13 bases. This CDR3 region has 20 residues. The trim removed 7 bases at V and 2 bases at J, leaving 18 bases unmatched. CDR1 and CDR2 (germline): SGHNT, YENEEA. The CDR3 sequence: CASTSRDSWTSGGYTDTQYF. As DNA, the CDR3 is TGTGCCAGCACCAGCCGGGACAGTTGGACTAGCGGGGGATACACAGATACGCAGTATTTT. Complete variable domain (other parts from reference TRBV11-3 and TRBJ2-3): EAGVVQSPRYKIIEKKQPVAFWCNPISGHNTLYWYLQNLGQGPELLIRYENEEAVDDSQLPKDRFSAERLKGVDSTLKIQPAELGDSAVYLCASTSRDSWTSGGYTDTQYFGPGTRLTVL.

V is TRBV28 and J is TRBJ1-2, with TRBD1 as a possible D gene (5 bases). The CDR3 consists of 15 residues. Per the germline V gene, CDR1 is MDHEN and CDR2 is SYDVKM. V was clipped by 3 bases and J by 7 bases, with 18 bases between them. The DNA for the CDR3 is TGTGCCAGCAGTTTGGGCGGGGGGTCACGCCTTGGCTACACCTTC. Residues: CASSLGGGSRLGYTF.

The CDR3 loop reads CSAPPGTGSGETQYF. For the CDR3, the DNA is TGCAGCGCCCCCCCCGGGACAGGGTCAGGAGAGACCCAGTACTTC. The rearrangement joins TRBV29-1 to TRBJ2-5; 9 positions match TRBD1. V trimming: 7 bases; J trimming: 4 bases; junction bases outside the gene matches: 13. The CDR3 extends over 15 amino acids. From germline, CDR1 is SQVTM and CDR2 ANQGSEA.

This chain uses TRBV7-8 with TRBJ1-4, with D perhaps TRBD1 (5 bases). V dropped 7 bases and J dropped 7 bases, with 19 bases sitting between them. The CDR3 runs 15 residues. Germline V CDR1 and CDR2: SGHVS, FQNEAQ. Here the CDR3 reads CASTVSSGLAEKLFF. As DNA, the CDR3 is TGTGCCAGCACCGTAAGCTCGGGACTGGCTGAAAAACTGTTTTTT.

The V and J genes are TRBV19 and TRBJ2-7, with 7 bases lining up with TRBD2. With V trimmed by 4 bases and J by 4 bases, 7 bases remained unmatched. This CDR3 spans 14 amino acids. Germline V lookup: CDR1 LNHDA, CDR2 SQIVND (reference sequence). The CDR3 sequence is CASSTLGRIYEQYF. DNA of the CDR3: TGTGCCAGTAGTACCCTCGGGAGGATTTACGAGCAGTACTTC.

This rearrangement joins TRBV7-2 to TRBJ2-7; D remains unclear. The V gene lost 0 bases and the J gene lost 3 bases, with 9 bases spanning the gap. The CDR3 runs 14 residues. The germline CDR1 and CDR2 sequences are SGHTA and FQGNSA. CDR3 residues: CASSLAGLNYEQYF. The DNA for the CDR3 is TGTGCCAGCAGCTTAGCGGGCCTCAACTACGAGCAGTACTTC.

This chain links TRBV9 with TRBJ1-2, with a weak D call TRBD1 (5 bases). V lost 0 bases to trimming and J lost 6 bases, with 12 bases between them. The germline V gene has CDR1 SGDLS and CDR2 YYNGEE. The CDR3 sequence is 14 residues long. In nucleotides, the CDR3 is TGTGCCAGCAGCGTAGACGGGGGTGGTAATGGCTACACCTTC. As protein: CASSVDGGGNGYTF.

The chain is built from TRBV4-1 and TRBJ1-1, with D unclear. CDR1 and CDR2 (germline): MGHRA, YSYEKL. This CDR3 spans 18 amino acids. V lost 0 bases, J lost 0 bases, and 17 bases lay in between. The CDR3 reads CASSQEARGELVNTEAFF. CDR3 DNA sequence: TGCGCCAGCAGCCAAGAGGCTCGTGGAGAGCTGGTGAACACTGAAGCTTTCTTT.